This is a list of T cell receptor beta chains from one sample in a study of low-dose radiotherapy and immunotherapy resistance in tumors. TCRdb recomputed calls from the reads with MiXCR, one row per CDR3 protein. This sample has 85,000 to 95,000 distinct CDR3 sequences, with 20% to 25% found just once. Sample: PBMCs, taken after low-dose radiotherapy plus immunotherapy. The receptors come from a female donor with ovarian cancer. Both conserved end residues are part of each CDR3. D genes are given only for firm matches. The size field is filled for only some rows; it gives once, few, many or a size class.

d_call	v_call	clone_size	j_call	cdr3_aa	cdr3_nt
TRBD2	TRBV20-1	many	TRBJ2-1	CSARTLAGGLYNEQFF	TGCAGTGCTAGAACTCTCGCGGGGGGCCTCTACAATGAGCAGTTCTTC
.	TRBV20-1	.	TRBJ1-4	CSAPGTTNEKLFFF	.
TRBD2	TRBV4-1	many	TRBJ2-3	CASSPILRRGAGEDTQYF	TGCGCCAGCAGCCCTATTTTACGTCGTGGAGCGGGGGAAGATACGCAGTATTTT
TRBD2	TRBV6-4	medium-sized	TRBJ2-1	CASSDRVAGASEQFF	TGTGCCAGCAGTGACAGGGTAGCGGGAGCCAGTGAGCAGTTCTTC
TRBD2	TRBV11-1	many	TRBJ2-5	CASSSSGKEGETQYF	TGTGCCAGCAGTTCTAGCGGGAAGGAGGGAGAGACCCAGTACTTC
.	TRBV4-2	many	TRBJ1-3	CASSQVQTGRGNTIYF	TGTGCCAGCAGCCAAGTACAAACAGGGAGAGGAAACACCATATATTTT
.	TRBV20-1	many	TRBJ2-6	CSASPSSGANVLTF	TGCAGTGCTAGCCCGTCCTCTGGGGCCAACGTCCTGACTTTC
.	TRBV10-3	many	TRBJ2-3	CAISEATEPSTDTQYF	TGTGCCATCAGTGAGGCTACAGAACCCAGCACAGATACGCAGTATTTT
.	TRBV29-1	many	TRBJ2-1	CSVGTSSYNEQFF	TGCAGCGTTGGGACGAGCTCCTACAATGAGCAGTTCTTC
.	TRBV7-3	once	TRBJ2-1	CASSPQGTTWNEQFF	TGTGCCAGCAGCCCACAGGGCACAACATGGAATGAGCAGTTCTTC
.	TRBV5-4	many	TRBJ1-1	CASSVGPEAFF	TGTGCCAGCAGCGTCGGACCTGAAGCTTTCTTT
TRBD1	TRBV12-3/TRBV12-4	many	TRBJ2-7	CASRSSSTGAHEQYF	TGTGCCAGCAGATCCAGTAGTACAGGGGCCCACGAGCAGTACTTC
TRBD1	TRBV20-1	many	TRBJ1-1	CSASLQGGFNTEAFF	TGCAGTGCTAGCCTACAGGGGGGATTCAACACTGAAGCTTTCTTT
TRBD2	TRBV5-4	many	TRBJ2-5	CASSLAPRLAGLETQYF	TGTGCCAGCAGCTTGGCCCCGAGACTAGCGGGTCTGGAGACCCAGTACTTC
TRBD2	TRBV20-1	few	TRBJ2-2	CSARDSQRGGRGGELFF	TGCAGTGCTAGAGATAGCCAGCGGGGGGGCCGGGGCGGGGAGCTGTTTTTT
.	TRBV29-1	many	TRBJ2-7	CSVEIQVDEQYF	TGCAGCGTTGAAATCCAGGTGGACGAGCAGTACTTC
.	TRBV11-3	many	TRBJ1-6	CASSLHNSPLHF	TGTGCCAGCAGCTTACACAATTCACCCCTCCACTTT
TRBD2	TRBV5-1	many	TRBJ2-1	CASSLQRGYNEQFF	TGTGCCAGCAGCTTGCAGCGGGGCTACAATGAGCAGTTCTTC
.	TRBV18	.	TRBJ2-6	CASSPLGGREDLTF	TGTGCCAGCTCCCCGCTGGGGGGGCGAGAAGACCTGACTTTC
TRBD2	TRBV12-3/TRBV12-4	many	TRBJ2-6	CASSLARGILSGANVLTF	TGTGCCAGCAGTTTAGCGCGGGGGATCCTATCTGGGGCCAACGTCCTGACTTTC
.	TRBV20-1	many	TRBJ1-4	CSARDQRGAPEKLFF	TGCAGTGCTAGAGATCAGAGGGGGGCACCAGAAAAACTGTTTTTT
.	TRBV11-3	once	TRBJ2-1	CASSPGLRKNEQFF	TGTGCCAGCAGCCCGGGACTGCGTAAAAATGAGCAGTTCTTC
.	TRBV30	many	TRBJ1-5	CAWSPGQFSNQPQHF	TGTGCCTGGAGTCCTGGACAGTTTAGCAATCAGCCCCAGCATTTT
TRBD1	TRBV7-2	many	TRBJ2-5	CASSIQRGTGRSTQYF	TGTGCCAGCAGCATTCAAAGGGGGACAGGACGATCGACCCAGTACTTC
.	TRBV27	many	TRBJ1-1	CASSLSPRRTEAFF	TGTGCCAGCAGTTTATCCCCGCGACGCACTGAAGCTTTCTTT
TRBD1	TRBV4-2	.	TRBJ2-3	CASSLIHPGQGTDTQYF	TGTGCCAGCAGCCTCATTCATCCGGGACAGGGGACGGATACGCAGTATTTT
.	TRBV3-1	many	TRBJ2-6	CASSQSVDRPSGANVLTF	TGTGCCAGCAGCCAAAGCGTTGACAGACCCTCTGGGGCCAACGTCCTGACTTTC
.	TRBV7-9	many	TRBJ2-2	CASSLALDGRGELFF	TGTGCCAGCAGCTTAGCGTTAGACGGGCGCGGGGAGCTGTTTTTT
TRBD2	TRBV20-1	many	TRBJ2-7	CSAGTSGILRHEQYF	TGCAGTGCGGGGACCAGCGGGATTTTACGCCACGAGCAGTACTTC
TRBD2	TRBV6-2/TRBV6-3	many	TRBJ2-2	CASQLAVTGELFF	TGTGCCAGCCAACTAGCGGTCACCGGGGAGCTGTTTTTT
TRBD1	TRBV5-5	many	TRBJ1-1	CASSLNMGQGKNTEAFF	TGTGCCAGCAGCTTGAATATGGGACAGGGAAAGAACACTGAAGCTTTCTTT
.	TRBV28	many	TRBJ1-4	CASSFPDEKLFF	TGTGCCAGCAGTTTCCCCGATGAAAAACTGTTTTTT
TRBD2	TRBV6-5	many	TRBJ2-1	CASRRGVGNEQFF	TGTGCCAGCAGGCGGGGGGTAGGCAATGAGCAGTTCTTC
TRBD1	TRBV3-1	many	TRBJ2-7	CASSHQGAHEQYF	TGTGCCAGCAGTCATCAGGGGGCCCACGAGCAGTACTTC
TRBD2	TRBV6-1	few	TRBJ2-7	CASSEETSGSYEQYF	TGTGCCAGCAGTGAAGAGACTAGCGGCTCCTACGAGCAGTACTTC
TRBD1	TRBV6-2/TRBV6-3	many	TRBJ2-3	CASSEPRLKGANTDTQYF	TGTGCCAGCAGTGAACCCCGACTTAAGGGGGCAAACACAGATACGCAGTATTTT
TRBD1	TRBV7-2	many	TRBJ2-7	CASSYDLWTGQSEQYF	TGTGCCAGCAGTTACGACCTCTGGACAGGGCAAAGCGAGCAGTACTTC
.	TRBV23-1	many	TRBJ2-7	CAGATGHPSQEQYF	TGCGCCGGGGCAACCGGGCACCCCAGCCAGGAGCAGTACTTC
.	TRBV4-1	many	TRBJ2-2	CASSRTTSSVPNTGELFF	TGCGCCAGCAGCCGAACGACTAGTTCCGTCCCGAACACCGGGGAGCTGTTTTTT
.	TRBV6-6	many	TRBJ1-3	CASSYFPGGGRNTIYF	TGTGCCAGCAGTTACTTCCCCGGGGGAGGGAGAAACACCATATATTTT
TRBD2	TRBV5-6	many	TRBJ2-1	CASSRILAGGSNEQFF	TGTGCCAGCAGCAGAATACTAGCGGGGGGGAGTAATGAGCAGTTCTTC
TRBD1	TRBV6-2/TRBV6-3	many	TRBJ2-7	CASRESGQRTYEQYF	TGTGCCAGCAGAGAATCGGGACAGAGGACCTACGAGCAGTACTTC
TRBD1	TRBV27	.	TRBJ1-5	CASLPGQGGQPQHF	TGTGCCAGCCTTCCGGGACAGGGGGGTCAGCCCCAGCATTTT
.	TRBV20-1	many	TRBJ2-7	CSARKGYEQYF	TGCAGTGCTAGAAAGGGTTACGAGCAGTACTTC
TRBD1	TRBV12-3/TRBV12-4	many	TRBJ1-1	CASSFSFRDREAFF	TGTGCCAGCAGTTTCTCTTTCCGGGACAGGGAAGCTTTCTTT
.	TRBV4-3	.	TRBJ2-2	CASSHRFPGLGSGDTGELFF	TGCGCCAGCAGCCACCGGTTCCCGGGACTGGGATCGGGGGACACCGGGGAGCTGTTTTTT
.	TRBV5-1	.	TRBJ2-7	CPPRRPYEQYF	TGCCCCCCACGGAGGCCGTACGAGCAGTACTTC